The 8 T cell receptor beta chains in this list originate from one sample, sequenced in a study of blood T cell repertoires in COVID-19. The method was immunoSEQ multiplex PCR; TCRdb's version includes in-frame clones alone and lacks a portion of them. The sample has 300,000 to 400,000 clones; approximately 84% are singletons. The sample comprised PBMCs or T cells enriched from blood (not recorded which). The origin of the receptors is a woman aged 25 to 39 who had recovered from COVID-19.

The chain is built from TRBV6-5 and TRBJ1-1, with 7 bases lining up with TRBD1. After removal of 4 bases from V and 6 bases from J, the junction contained 11 bases not matched to a gene. Germline loops: CDR1 MNHEY, CDR2 SVGAGI. The CDR3 is made up of 15 amino acids. This CDR3 reads CASSSTGLGGPEAFF. The CDR3, as DNA: TGTGCCAGCAGTTCGACAGGGTTGGGGGGTCCTGAAGCTTTCTTT.

The V and J genes are TRBV27 and TRBJ2-1, with D uncertain. Trimming pared 4 bases from V and 4 bases from J, leaving 5 bases between. The CDR3 runs to 12 residues. Germline-derived CDR1 and CDR2 are MNHEY and SMNVEV (reference sequence). CDR3 in amino acids: CASSSTYNEQFF. The CDR3 nucleotides read TGTGCCAGCAGTTCTACTTACAATGAGCAGTTCTTC.

The genes are TRBV6-2 or TRBV6-3 and TRBJ1-1; no clear D. Germline CDR1 and CDR2: MNHEY and SVGEGT. The CDR3 spans 14 residues. V lost 10 bases and J 2 bases, leaving 17 bases between the germline ends. CDR3 sequence reads: CAISRRFSNTEAFF. CDR3 bases: TGTGCCATCAGCCGCAGGTTTTCCAACACTGAAGCTTTCTTT.

The chain carries TRBV12-5 and TRBJ2-5, with D perhaps matching TRBD1 (6 bases). Between the trimmed V and J ends, which lost 7 bases and 5 bases, there was a span of 20 bases. The CDR3 consists of 15 residues. The germline V gene encodes CDR1 LGHNT and CDR2 FRNRAP. CDR3 loop: CASAPGRVRGETQYF. The CDR3 region has the DNA TGTGCTAGTGCCCCGGGAAGGGTGAGGGGGGAGACCCAGTACTTC.

The chain carries TRBV30 and TRBJ2-7; 10 nucleotides agree with TRBD1. The CDR3 has 14 residues. V was clipped by 0 bases and J by 2 bases; unmatched bases: 1. Germline loops: CDR1 GTSNPN, CDR2 SVGIG (reference sequence). This CDR3 is CAWSVGTGAYEQYF. The CDR3 nucleotides read TGTGCCTGGAGTGTGGGGACAGGGGCCTACGAGCAGTACTTC.

This sequence joins TRBV28 and TRBJ2-1; 13 nucleotides agree with TRBD2. The CDR3 spans 17 residues. V lost 6 bases, J lost 11 bases, and 16 bases stayed unmatched. Per the germline V gene, CDR1 is MDHEN and CDR2 is SYDVKM. The CDR3 here is CASRQSTLGLAGQKQFF. The CDR3 coding sequence is TGTGCCAGCAGACAATCAACCCTGGGACTAGCGGGACAAAAGCAGTTCTTC. Supplemented by reference TRBV28 and TRBJ2-1, the full variable domain reads DVKVTQSSRYLVKRTGEKVFLECVQDMDHENMFWYRQDPGLGLRLIYFSYDVKMKEKGDIPEGYSVSREKKERFSLILESASTNQTSMYLCASRQSTLGLAGQKQFFGPGTRLTVL.

In this sample, this clone turned up once. A read error may produce the germline difference seen at one junction end. The chain has TRBV12-3 or TRBV12-4 and TRBJ2-1; TRBD2 might be the D (7 bases). CDR3 length: 13 amino acids. The CDR3 loop reads CASTRRGDKEQFF. The CDR3 DNA reads as TGTGCCAGCACCCGCCGGGGGGACAAGGAGCAGTTCTTC.

This rearrangement joins TRBV27 to TRBJ1-2; D may be TRBD1 (6 bases). Looked up from germline, CDR1 is MNHEY and CDR2 is SMNVEV (reference sequence). Trimming cost V 5 bases and J 3 bases, with 10 bases left between them. The CDR3 totals 13 residues. The CDR3 reads CASSRQDDYGYTF. CDR3 nucleotide sequence: TGTGCCAGCAGTCGACAGGACGACTATGGCTACACCTTC.